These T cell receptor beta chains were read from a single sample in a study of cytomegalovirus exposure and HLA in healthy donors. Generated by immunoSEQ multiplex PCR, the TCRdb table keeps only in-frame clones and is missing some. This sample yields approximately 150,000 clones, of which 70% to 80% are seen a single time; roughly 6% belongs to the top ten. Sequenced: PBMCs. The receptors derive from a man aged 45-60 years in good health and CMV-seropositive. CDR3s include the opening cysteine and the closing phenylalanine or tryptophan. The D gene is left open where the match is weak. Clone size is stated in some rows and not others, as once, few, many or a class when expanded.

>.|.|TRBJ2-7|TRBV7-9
TGTGCCAGCAGCCCTAGTGCGGTCTCCTACGAGCAGTATTTC
CASSPSAVSYEQYF
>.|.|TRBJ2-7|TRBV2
TGTGCCAGCAGACCGGGGGGGACAGTCGCCTCCTACGAGCAGTACTTC
CASRPGGTVASYEQYF
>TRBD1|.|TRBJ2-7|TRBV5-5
TGTGCCAGCAGTATACAGGGGACCTTGGGGGAGCAGTACTTC
CASSIQGTLGEQYF
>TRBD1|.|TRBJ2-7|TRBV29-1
TGCAGCGTTGAGACAGGGGGATCCTACGAGCAGTACTTC
CSVETGGSYEQYF
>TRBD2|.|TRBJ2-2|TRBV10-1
TGCGCCAGCAGTGACGAGGGCGGGAGGGAACCCGGGGAGCTGTTTTTT
CASSDEGGREPGELFF
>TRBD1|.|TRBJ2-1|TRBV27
TGTGCCAGCAGATTTCGAATCAGGGGGCCCTACAATGAGCAGTTCTTC
CASRFRIRGPYNEQFF
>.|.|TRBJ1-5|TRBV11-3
TGTGCCAGCAGCCCGCGAGGGAAGAGCAATCAGCCCCAGCATTTT
CASSPRGKSNQPQHF
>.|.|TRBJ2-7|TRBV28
TGTGCCAGCAGTTCCGTATATATCGGGCAGTACTTC
CASSSVYIGQYF
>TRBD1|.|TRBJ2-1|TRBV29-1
TGCAGCGCAGGACAGGGGATGTTCAATGAGCAGTTCTTC
CSAGQGMFNEQFF
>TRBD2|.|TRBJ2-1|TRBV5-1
TGCGCCAGCAGCTTGGCGGGACTAGCGGGAGGGGGGTCCTACAATGAGCAGTTCTTC
CASSLAGLAGGGSYNEQFF
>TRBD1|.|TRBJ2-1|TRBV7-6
TGTGCCAGCAGCTTATCAGGACAGGGGGGTGAGCAGTTCTTC
CASSLSGQGGEQFF
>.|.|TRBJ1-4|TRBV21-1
TGTGCCAGCAGCCTCAGCGAGGAGTTAGGAAAACTGTTTTTT
CASSLSEELGKLFF
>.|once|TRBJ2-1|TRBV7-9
TGTGCCAGCAGTCCGCGGGTTGAGCAGTTCTTC
CASSPRVEQFF
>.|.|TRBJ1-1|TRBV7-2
TGTGCCAGCAGCTTAGGACAGGCGAACACTGAAGCTTTCTTT
CASSLGQANTEAFF
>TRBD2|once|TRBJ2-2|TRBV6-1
TGTGCCAGCAGTGTTGGACTAGCGGGCACCGGGGAGCTGTTTTTT
CASSVGLAGTGELFF
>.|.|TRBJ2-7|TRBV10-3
TGTGCCATCGGCGAGGCGGGGTACTACGAGCAGTACTTC
CAIGEAGYYEQYF
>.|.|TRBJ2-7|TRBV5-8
TGTGCCAGCAGCCGCCTCCCGGGTACAGGGAAGGGCGAGCAGTACTTC
CASSRLPGTGKGEQYF
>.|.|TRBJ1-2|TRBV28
TGTGCCAGCACCCATAGTAGGGGCGGTGGCTACACCTTC
CASTHSRGGGYTF
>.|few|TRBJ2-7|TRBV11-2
TGTGCCAGCAGACTAGCTCGGGAGCAGTACTTC
CASRLAREQYF
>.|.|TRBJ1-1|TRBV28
TGTGCCAGCAGGACAGGCCATAACACTGAAGCTTTCTTT
CASRTGHNTEAFF
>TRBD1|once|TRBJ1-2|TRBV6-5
TGTGCCAGCAGCCGGGACAGGGGTGCCTATGGCTACACCTTC
CASSRDRGAYGYTF
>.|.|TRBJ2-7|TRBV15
TGTGCCACCAGAGGGGGAGGGTTTTACTCCTACGAGCAGTACTTC
CATRGGGFYSYEQYF
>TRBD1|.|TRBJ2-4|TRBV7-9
TGTGCCAGCAGCCGTGGACAGGGCCCAAACATTCAGTACTTC
CASSRGQGPNIQYF
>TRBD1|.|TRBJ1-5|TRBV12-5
TGTGCTAGTGCCTCTCCGGGACAGGGGAATCAGCCCCAGCATTTT
CASASPGQGNQPQHF
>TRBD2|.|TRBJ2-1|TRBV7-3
TGTGCCAGCAGCTCTCCGATGACTAGCGGATCGTGGTTCTTC
CASSSPMTSGSWFF
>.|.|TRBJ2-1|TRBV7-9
TGTTCCAGCAGCCCACCCCCCAGGATAGGCAATGAGCAGTTCTTC
CSSSPPPRIGNEQFF
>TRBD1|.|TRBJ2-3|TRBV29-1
TGCAGCGTTGTGGGGGGACAGGGGGCGCAAGATACGCAGTATTTT
CSVVGGQGAQDTQYF
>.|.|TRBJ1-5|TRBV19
TGTGCCAGTAGTATGAACAGGGTGAATCAGCCCCAGCATTTT
CASSMNRVNQPQHF
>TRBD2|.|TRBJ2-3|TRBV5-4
TGTGCCAGCAGCAGGCAGGGACTACAAACAGATACGCAGTATTTT
CASSRQGLQTDTQYF
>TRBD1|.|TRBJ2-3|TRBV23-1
TGCGCCAGCAGTTCAAGGACAGGGAAGTCCCCAGATACGCAGTATTTT
CASSSRTGKSPDTQYF
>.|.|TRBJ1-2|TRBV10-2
TGCGCCAGCAGTGCGAACCGGGGGGGGCCCTATGGCTACACCTTC
CASSANRGGPYGYTF
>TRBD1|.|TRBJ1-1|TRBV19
TGTGCCAGTAGTACTGACAGGGGGCAAAGGAACACTGAAGCTTTCTTT
CASSTDRGQRNTEAFF
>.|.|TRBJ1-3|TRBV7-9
TGTGCCAGCAGCTCGAGGGAACGGTCTGGAAACACCATATATTTT
CASSSRERSGNTIYF
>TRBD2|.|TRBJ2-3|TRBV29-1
TGCAGCGTTGAACCCGGGACAGCGGGAGGAGATACGCAGTATTTT
CSVEPGTAGGDTQYF
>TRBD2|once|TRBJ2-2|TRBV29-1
TGCAGCGTTGATGGACTAGCGGGAATGGGGGAGCTGTTTTTT
CSVDGLAGMGELFF
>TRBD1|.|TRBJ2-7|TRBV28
TGTGCCAGCACCCATGGGACAGGGGTATGGGAGCAGTACTTC
CASTHGTGVWEQYF
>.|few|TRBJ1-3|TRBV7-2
TGTGCCAGCAGCTTCGGGGTTTCTGGAAACACCATATATTTT
CASSFGVSGNTIYF
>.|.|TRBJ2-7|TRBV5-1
TGCGCCAGCAGCTCCCTTGTCGATAGCTCCTACGAGCAGTACTTC
CASSSLVDSSYEQYF
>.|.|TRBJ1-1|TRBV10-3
TGTGCCATCAGTGAGGGGGGGGGCCGGAACACTGAAGCTTTCTTT
CAISEGGGRNTEAFF
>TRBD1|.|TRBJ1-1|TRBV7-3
TGTGCCAGCAGCTTAACTCAGGGGGCTTCAGCTTTCTTT
CASSLTQGASAFF
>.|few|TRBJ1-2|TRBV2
TGTGCCAGCAGTGAACAGGAAAACTATGGCTACACCTTC
CASSEQENYGYTF
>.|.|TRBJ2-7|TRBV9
TGTGCCAGCAGCGGAAGCGGAAGTTACGAGCAGTACTTC
CASSGSGSYEQYF
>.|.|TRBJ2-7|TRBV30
TGTGCCTGGAGACCGGGACTCCGGTCCTACGAGCAGTACTTC
CAWRPGLRSYEQYF
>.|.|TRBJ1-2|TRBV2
TGTGCCAGCCAAGCGTTCGGGGGACCCTATGGCTACACCTTC
CASQAFGGPYGYTF
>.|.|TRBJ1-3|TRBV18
TGTGCCAGCTCACCCGGGGTATCTACTGGAAACACCATATATTTT
CASSPGVSTGNTIYF